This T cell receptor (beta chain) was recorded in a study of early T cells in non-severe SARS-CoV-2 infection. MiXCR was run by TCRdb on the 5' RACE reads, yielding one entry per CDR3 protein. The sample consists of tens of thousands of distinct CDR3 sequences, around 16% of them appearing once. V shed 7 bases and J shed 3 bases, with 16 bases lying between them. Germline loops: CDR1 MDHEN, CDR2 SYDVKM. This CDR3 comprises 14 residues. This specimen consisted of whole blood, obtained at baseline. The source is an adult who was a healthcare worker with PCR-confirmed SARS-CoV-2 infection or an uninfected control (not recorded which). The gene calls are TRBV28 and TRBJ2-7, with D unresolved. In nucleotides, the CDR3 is TGTGCCAGCACTCCCGCTATGGCCGTCTACGAGCAGTACTTC. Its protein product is CASTPAMAVYEQYF. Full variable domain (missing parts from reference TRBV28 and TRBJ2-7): DVKVTQSSRYLVKRTGEKVFLECVQDMDHENMFWYRQDPGLGLRLIYFSYDVKMKEKGDIPEGYSVSREKKERFSLILESASTNQTSMYLCASTPAMAVYEQYFGPGTRLTVT.